This T cell receptor (beta chain) appears in the sequencing data of a study of cytomegalovirus exposure and HLA in healthy donors. Points from the study as a whole: Accounts indicate the classifier identified cytomegalovirus status with strong specificity and sensitivity.

The germline V gene encodes CDR1 MNHEY and CDR2 SMNVEV (reference sequence). This CDR3 has 17 residues. V was shortened by 5 bases and J by 0 bases, with 14 bases between the two germline ends. PCR involved 60 Vbeta and 13 Jbeta primers. The table came from immunoSEQ multiplex PCR; TCRdb's copy has only in-frame clones and leaves some out. This table has around 130,000 clones, around 80% appearing once. This clone showed up just once. The antigen remains undetermined. Source material: PBMCs. J is TRBJ2-6 and V is TRBV27, with D hard to call. The source is a man aged 25 to 40 in good health and CMV-seronegative. The DNA for the CDR3 is TGTGCCAGCAGTCCAAAAAGCCTACTCTCTGGGGCCAACGTCCTGACTTTC. This translates into CASSPKSLLSGANVLTF.